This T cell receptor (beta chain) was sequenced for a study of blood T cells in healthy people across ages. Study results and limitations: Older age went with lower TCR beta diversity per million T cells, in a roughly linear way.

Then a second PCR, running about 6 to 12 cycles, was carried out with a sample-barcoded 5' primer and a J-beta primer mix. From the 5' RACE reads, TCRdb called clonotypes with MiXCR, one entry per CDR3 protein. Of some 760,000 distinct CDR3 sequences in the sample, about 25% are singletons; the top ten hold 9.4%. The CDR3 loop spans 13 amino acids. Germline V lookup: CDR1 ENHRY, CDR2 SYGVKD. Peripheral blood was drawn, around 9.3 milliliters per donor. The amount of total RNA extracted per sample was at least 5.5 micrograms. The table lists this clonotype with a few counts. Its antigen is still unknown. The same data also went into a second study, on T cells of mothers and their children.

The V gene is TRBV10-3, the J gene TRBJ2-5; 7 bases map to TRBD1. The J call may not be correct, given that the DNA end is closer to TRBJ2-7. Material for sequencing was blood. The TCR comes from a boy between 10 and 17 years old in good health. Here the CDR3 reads CAISAGQPYEQYF. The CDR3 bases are TGTGCCATCAGTGCGGGACAGCCGTACGAGCAGTACTTC.